The 21 T cell receptor beta chains in this list originate from one sample, sequenced in a study of blood T cells in healthy people across ages. Then a second PCR, running roughly 7 to 11 cycles, was carried out with a sample-barcoded 5' primer and a J-beta primer mix. MiXCR, applied by TCRdb to the 5' RACE reads, yields one record per CDR3 protein. The table lists 800,000 to 950,000 distinct CDR3 sequences, around 34% of them singletons. Sequencing was performed on blood. The receptors stem from a man younger than 35 in good health.

The sample holds a few counts of this clonotype. The chain recombines TRBV6-5 with TRBJ2-1; D remains unclear. The ends were cut back, 6 bases at V and 4 bases at J, with 4 bases in the middle. CDR1 and CDR2 (germline): MNHEY, SVGAGI. The CDR3 totals 11 residues. The CDR3 region is CASRYYNEQFF. As DNA, the CDR3 is TGTGCCAGCAGGTATTACAATGAGCAGTTCTTC.

The DNA of the CDR3 is TGTGCCAGCAGCGCTTGGGGGGGCCCAGATACGCAGTATTTT. Translating gives CASSAWGGPDTQYF. V gene TRBV9 combines with J gene TRBJ2-3; weak D call: TRBD2 (7 bases). The CDR3 has 14 amino acids. V lost 3 bases to trimming and J lost 4 bases, with 12 bases between them. In germline, CDR1 is SGDLS, CDR2 YYNGEE.

The chain has TRBV20-1 and TRBJ2-2, with D uncertain. The CDR3 extends over 13 amino acids. V was clipped by 6 bases and J by 2 bases, with 10 bases between them. Germline assignment: CDR1 DFQATT and CDR2 SNEGSKA (reference sequence). CDR3 sequence: CSAAHPNTGELFF. Here the CDR3 DNA reads TGCAGTGCCGCTCACCCTAACACCGGGGAGCTGTTTTTT.

This clonotype was found a few times. In nucleotides, the CDR3 is TGCGCCAGCCTTCTGGGACAGAACACCGGGGAGCTGTTTTTT. It translates to CASLLGQNTGELFF. The chain links TRBV5-1 to TRBJ2-2; a weak D match, TRBD1 (6 bases). The germline CDR1 and CDR2 sequences are SGHRS and YFSETQ. CDR3 length equals 14 residues. Trimming shortened V by 7 bases and J by 1 base, and 11 bases separated the two germline ends.

The chain uses TRBV7-9 and TRBJ1-6, with 7 bases fitting TRBD1. This CDR3 comprises 15 residues. With 1 base clipped from V and 10 bases from J, the junction kept 7 bases outside the gene matches. Germline V gene data show CDR1 as SEHNR and CDR2 as FQNEAQ (reference sequence). Here the CDR3 reads CASSLGRGRESPLHF. For the CDR3, the DNA is TGTGCCAGCAGCTTAGGCAGGGGGAGAGAATCACCCCTCCACTTT.

The chain uses TRBV12-3 or TRBV12-4 and TRBJ2-1; D is perhaps TRBD2 (5 bases). The V gene lost 6 bases and the J gene lost 7 bases, with 10 bases spanning the gap. The CDR3 runs to 12 residues. The CDR3 region is CASRETGNEQFF. DNA of the CDR3: TGTGCCAGCAGGGAGACGGGGAATGAGCAGTTCTTC.

This clonotype was counted a single time. The V and J genes are TRBV20-1 and TRBJ1-2; D unresolved. Germline V gene sequence: CDR1 DFQATT, CDR2 SNEGSKA (reference sequence). Trimming removed 0 bases at V and 6 bases at J, with 8 bases between. The CDR3 length is 12 residues. CDR3 amino acids: CSARDRQDGYTF. Here the CDR3 DNA reads TGCAGTGCTAGAGATCGGCAAGATGGCTACACCTTC.

The chain has TRBV4-3 and TRBJ1-2; D uncertain. Trimming cost V 0 bases and J 8 bases, with 13 bases left between them. The germline gives CDR1 LGHNA, CDR2 YSLEER. The CDR3 has 14 residues. The CDR3 loop reads CASSQDPGDQGYTF. The CDR3, as DNA: TGCGCCAGCAGCCAAGACCCTGGGGATCAGGGCTACACCTTC.

This clonotype was observed a handful of times. The J gene is TRBJ2-2, the V gene TRBV4-3; D is uncertain. The CDR3 extends over 14 amino acids. Germline values: CDR1 LGHNA, CDR2 YSLEER. The germline V and J ends were trimmed by 2 bases and 3 bases, with 7 bases remaining between them. CDR3 bases: TGCGCCAGCAGCCAAACCATTTACACCGGGGAGCTGTTTTTT. It specifies CASSQTIYTGELFF.

A word on this clonotype: The junction departs from germline at one end; a sequencing error may be responsible. CDR3 sequence reads: CASSTPRGRGTDTRYF. CDR3 DNA sequence: TGTGCCAGCAGTACCCCACGGGGAAGAGGGACAGATACGCGGTATTTT. The chain combines TRBV6-2 or TRBV6-3 with TRBJ2-3, with 7 positions matching TRBD1. Germline values: CDR1 MNHEY, CDR2 SVGEGT. The length of the CDR3 is 16 residues.

The chain couples TRBV12-3 or TRBV12-4 to TRBJ1-2, with 9 bases identical to TRBD1. The CDR3 totals 14 residues. With V trimmed by 5 bases and J by 6 bases, 7 bases remained unmatched. The DNA of the CDR3 is TGTGCCAGCAGTCTAGGGACAGGGTACAATGGCTACACCTTC. Amino acid sequence: CASSLGTGYNGYTF.

This clonotype was seen more than once but under ten times. The chain uses TRBV4-2 and TRBJ2-1, with 13 bases matching TRBD2. Unmatched junction bases numbered 5, after V lost 1 base and J lost 8 bases. The V gene's germline CDR1 is LGHNA and CDR2 YNFKEQ. The CDR3 has 16 residues. The CDR3: CASSQGTSGGGYEQFF. Written as DNA, the CDR3 is TGTGCCAGCAGCCAAGGGACTAGCGGGGGTGGCTATGAGCAGTTCTTC.

This clonotype showed up just a few times. The chain couples TRBV30 to TRBJ1-5; D is unresolved. Germline CDR1 reads GTSNPN; CDR2 reads SVGIG (reference sequence). The CDR3 covers 13 residues. The ends were cut back, 0 bases at V and 5 bases at J, with 8 bases in the middle. The CDR3 DNA reads as TGTGCCTGGAGTGTACGGGCGGATCAGCCCCAGCATTTT. It translates to CAWSVRADQPQHF.

The chain employs TRBV6-6 and TRBJ2-5; maybe TRBD2 (7 bases). This CDR3 contains 12 residues. The V and J ends lost 8 bases and 6 bases respectively, with 13 bases between them. Germline assignment: CDR1 MNHNY and CDR2 SVGAGI (reference sequence). CDR3 DNA: TGTGCCAGCGGGGGGGCCTCGAAGACCCAGTACTTC. This gives the protein CASGGASKTQYF.

This chain uses TRBV15 with TRBJ2-1; D might be TRBD1 (5 bases). This CDR3 spans 13 amino acids. Germline CDR1 reads LNHNV; CDR2 reads YYDKDF (reference sequence). Trimming removed 2 bases at V and 8 bases at J, with 10 bases between. This CDR3 is CATSRQGFDEQFF. CDR3 bases: TGTGCCACCAGCAGACAGGGTTTCGATGAGCAGTTCTTC.

This clonotype was recorded at least ten times. The CDR3 DNA is TGTGCCAGCAGCCCGGGCAACACCGGGGAGCTGTTTTTT. Its protein product is CASSPGNTGELFF. The J gene is TRBJ2-2, the V gene TRBV7-2; unclear D gene. CDR1 SGHTA and CDR2 FQGNSA come from the germline V gene. The V gene lost 5 bases and the J gene lost 2 bases, with 6 bases spanning the gap. This CDR3 contains 13 residues.

The chain is built from TRBV6-2 or TRBV6-3 and TRBJ1-5; D is perhaps TRBD1 (6 bases). V was shortened by 2 bases and J by 0 bases, with 11 bases between the two germline ends. CDR1 MNHEY and CDR2 SVGEGT come from the germline V gene. The CDR3 has 16 residues. Written as DNA, the CDR3 is TGTGCCAGCAGTTACACGGGGGGCGATAGCAATCAGCCCCAGCATTTT. This gives the protein CASSYTGGDSNQPQHF.

This clonotype has just a few counts. The chain employs TRBV12-3 or TRBV12-4 and TRBJ2-1; tentatively, D is TRBD2 (6 bases). This CDR3 has 14 residues. Trimming removed 10 bases from V and 6 bases from J, with 19 bases in between. Written as DNA, the CDR3 is TGTGCCACCCAGTTTTCGGGAGCACCCAATGAGCAGTTCTTC. It encodes CATQFSGAPNEQFF.

This clonotype was seen more than once but under ten times. Here the CDR3 reads CASSLDLARGQYF. CDR3 DNA: TGCGCCAGCAGCTTGGATCTTGCCAGGGGGCAGTACTTC. The chain is built from TRBV5-1 and TRBJ2-7, with D perhaps matching TRBD1 (6 bases). Germline loops: CDR1 SGHRS, CDR2 YFSETQ. This CDR3 contains 13 residues. Trimming removed 0 bases from V and 9 bases from J, with 13 bases in between.

This clonotype was seen at least ten times. The chain joins TRBV7-2 to TRBJ1-2, with 8 bases identical to TRBD1. CDR1 is SGHTA and CDR2 is FQGNSA in the germline V gene. Unmatched junction bases numbered 9, after V lost 5 bases and J lost 4 bases. This CDR3 comprises 15 residues. CDR3 loop: CASSPTGGNRYGYTF. CDR3 in DNA: TGTGCCAGCAGCCCTACAGGGGGGAATCGCTATGGCTACACCTTC.

This clonotype has at least ten counts. At one of its ends the junction is not consistent with the germline gene, which may arise from a read error. V usage is TRBV12-3 or TRBV12-4 and J usage is TRBJ2-3; 10 nucleotides align to TRBD2. The CDR3 sequence is 14 residues long. This chain's CDR3 is CASSLAGGADTQYF. Here the CDR3 DNA reads TGTGCCAGCAGCTTAGCGGGGGGCGCAGATACGCAGTATTTT.